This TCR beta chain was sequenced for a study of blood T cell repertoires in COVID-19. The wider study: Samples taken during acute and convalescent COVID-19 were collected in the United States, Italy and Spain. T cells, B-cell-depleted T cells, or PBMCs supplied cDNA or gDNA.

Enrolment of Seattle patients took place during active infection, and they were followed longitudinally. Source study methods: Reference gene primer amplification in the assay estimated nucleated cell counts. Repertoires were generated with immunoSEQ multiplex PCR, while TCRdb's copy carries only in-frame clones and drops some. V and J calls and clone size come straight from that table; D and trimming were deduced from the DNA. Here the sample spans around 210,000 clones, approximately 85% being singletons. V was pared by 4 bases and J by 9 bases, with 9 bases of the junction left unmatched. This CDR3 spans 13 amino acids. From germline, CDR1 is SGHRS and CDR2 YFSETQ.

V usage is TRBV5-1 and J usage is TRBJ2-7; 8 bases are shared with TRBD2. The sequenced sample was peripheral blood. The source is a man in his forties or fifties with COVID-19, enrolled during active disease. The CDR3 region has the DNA TGCGCCAGCAGCGTATTTAGCGGGGAAGGGCAGTACTTC. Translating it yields CASSVFSGEGQYF.